One sample yielded the 22 T cell receptor beta chains listed below, sequenced in a study of blood T cell repertoires in COVID-19. Data came from immunoSEQ multiplex PCR; TCRdb stores just in-frame clones and leaves some out. The table includes approximately 270,000 clones, around 85% detected once. Source material: peripheral blood. The receptor source for this set is a human donor with COVID-19, enrolled during active disease. The donor label of this sample is uncertain.

The chain carries TRBV7-2 and TRBJ1-4, with D perhaps TRBD1 (5 bases). This CDR3 is built from 14 residues. CDR1 and CDR2 from the germline V gene are SGHTA and FQGNSA. V lost 4 bases to trimming and J lost 5 bases, with 11 bases between them. The CDR3 spells CASSSSGGNEKLFF. Here the CDR3 DNA reads TGTGCCAGCAGCTCCTCCGGGGGGAATGAAAAACTGTTTTTT.

This chain links TRBV20-1 with TRBJ2-2; D gene ambiguous. The germline V and J ends were trimmed by 5 bases and 8 bases, with 9 bases remaining between them. CDR1 DFQATT and CDR2 SNEGSKA come from the germline V gene (reference sequence). This CDR3 contains 11 residues. The CDR3 coding sequence is TGCAGTGCTTCCCCGGTTGGGGAGCTGTTTTTT. Translation: CSASPVGELFF.

J is TRBJ2-1 and V is TRBV5-1; 10 positions agree with TRBD2. Germline values: CDR1 SGHRS, CDR2 YFSETQ. The CDR3 is 14 residues long. With V trimmed by 0 bases and J by 10 bases, 4 bases remained unmatched. The CDR3 bases are TGCGCCAGCAGCTTGGAGAGCGGGAGGGAAGAGCAGTTCTTC. It codes for CASSLESGREEQFF. Complete variable domain (other parts from reference TRBV5-1 and TRBJ2-1): KAGVTQTPRYLIKTRGQQVTLSCSPISGHRSVSWYQQTPGQGLQFLFEYFSETQRNKGNFPGRFSGRQFSNSRSEMNVSTLELGDSALYLCASSLESGREEQFFGPGTRLTVL.

The CDR3 spells CASSLVPSGLSSYEQYF. DNA of the CDR3: TGTGCCAGCAGCTTAGTTCCTAGCGGGCTGAGCTCCTACGAGCAGTACTTC. The rearrangement uses TRBV7-8 and TRBJ2-7; 8 bases are a match to TRBD2. This CDR3 is built from 17 residues. Germline V gives CDR1 SGHVS, CDR2 FQNEAQ. With 1 base clipped from V and 0 bases from J, the junction kept 8 bases outside the gene matches.

A single count supports this clone. The rearrangement links TRBV15 to TRBJ1-1; 8 bases line up with TRBD1. The germline gives CDR1 LNHNV, CDR2 YYDKDF (reference sequence). This CDR3 contains 14 residues. V dropped 2 bases and J dropped 6; count of bases not matched to a gene: 5. As DNA, the CDR3 is TGTGCCACCAGCAGACCAGGGGGCCTGGCTGAAGCTTTCTTT. It specifies CATSRPGGLAEAFF.

This clone has more than one count but fewer than ten. The rearrangement joins TRBV5-6 to TRBJ1-5, with 9 bases aligning to TRBD1. The CDR3 is 15 amino acids. With V trimmed by 2 bases and J by 2 bases, 2 bases remained unmatched. The germline V gene encodes CDR1 SGHDT and CDR2 YYEEEE. CDR3: CASSFRDRGNQPQHF. In nucleotides, the CDR3 is TGTGCCAGCAGCTTCCGGGACAGGGGCAATCAGCCCCAGCATTTT.

This sequence joins TRBV28 and TRBJ1-4; a weak D match, TRBD1 (6 bases). Looked up from germline, CDR1 is MDHEN and CDR2 is SYDVKM. Trimming shortened V by 6 bases and J by 8 bases, and 19 bases separated the two germline ends. This CDR3 region has 15 residues. The CDR3 DNA sequence: TGTGCCAGCAGCACGAGAATACAGGGTGGGGAAAAACTGTTTTTT. Amino acid sequence: CASSTRIQGGEKLFF. Using reference TRBV28 and TRBJ1-4 for the parts outside the CDR3, the full variable domain is DVKVTQSSRYLVKRTGEKVFLECVQDMDHENMFWYRQDPGLGLRLIYFSYDVKMKEKGDIPEGYSVSREKKERFSLILESASTNQTSMYLCASSTRIQGGEKLFFGSGTQLSVL.

The V gene is TRBV27, the J gene TRBJ2-7; 9 positions agree with TRBD2. The CDR3 is 16 amino acids. CDR1 is MNHEY and CDR2 is SMNVEV in the germline V gene (reference sequence). Trimming cost V 3 bases and J 2 bases; bases outside gene matches: 8. The chain's CDR3 is CASSFSTSGHAYEQYF. The CDR3 region has the DNA TGTGCCAGCAGTTTCTCGACTAGCGGACATGCCTACGAGCAGTACTTC.

The chain joins TRBV7-9 to TRBJ2-7; the match to TRBD1 covers 7 bases. Germline CDR1 and CDR2: SEHNR and FQNEAQ (reference sequence). The CDR3 totals 14 residues. V trimming: 4 bases; J trimming: 6 bases; junction bases outside the gene matches: 9. CDR3 amino acids: CASSSTTGIAEQYF. The CDR3 DNA sequence: TGTGCCAGCAGCTCAACGACAGGGATAGCCGAGCAGTACTTC.

The chain joins TRBV5-4 to TRBJ1-4, with D uncertain. V was pared by 2 bases and J by 8 bases, with 13 bases between. Germline V gene lookup returns CDR1 SGHNT and CDR2 YYREEE (reference sequence). The CDR3 sequence is 14 residues long. Here the CDR3 DNA reads TGTGCCAGCAGCTTAGGCGGGAGGAGAGAAAAACTGTTTTTT. Translating gives CASSLGGRREKLFF.

The chain employs TRBV6-5 and TRBJ1-5, with D possibly matching TRBD1 (5 bases). This CDR3 spans 14 amino acids. Per the germline V gene, CDR1 is MNHEY and CDR2 is SVGAGI. V lost 1 base to trimming and J lost 2 bases, with 6 bases between them. The CDR3 loop reads CASSYLGRNQPQHF. The CDR3 nucleotides are TGTGCCAGCAGTTACTTGGGGCGCAATCAGCCCCAGCATTTT.

This sequence joins TRBV6-5 and TRBJ2-2, with D perhaps TRBD2 (5 bases). Germline CDR1 reads MNHEY; CDR2 reads SVGAGI. This CDR3 has 16 amino acids. Trimming removed 2 bases from V and 1 base from J, with 11 bases in between. The CDR3 region has the DNA TGTGCCAGCAGTTACGGACTTATAGGGAACACCGGGGAGCTGTTTTTT. Translating it yields CASSYGLIGNTGELFF.

This clone has a single count. The genes are TRBV10-3 and TRBJ2-3; 9 nucleotides match TRBD1. Trimming at V came to 3 bases and at J to 13 bases, leaving 11 bases not matched to a gene. Germline lookup yields CDR1 ENHRY and CDR2 SYGVKD. This CDR3 is 14 amino acids long. The CDR3 loop is CAISDPLQGAEEYF. The CDR3 nucleotides are TGTGCCATCAGTGACCCCCTACAGGGGGCGGAGGAGTATTTT.

The table lists this clone with a few counts. This sequence joins TRBV11-2 and TRBJ2-4; D perhaps matches TRBD2 (5 bases). The CDR3 is 12 residues long. V was cut by 5 bases and J by 8 bases, with 10 bases left in between. Germline CDR1 SGHAT, CDR2 FQNNGV. The CDR3 is CASSREEDIQYF. The CDR3 DNA reads as TGTGCCAGCAGCCGGGAAGAGGACATTCAGTACTTC.

This sequence joins TRBV7-2 and TRBJ1-4; TRBD1 aligns across 8 bases. V lost 4 bases, J lost 7 bases, and 8 bases stayed unmatched. Germline-derived CDR1 and CDR2 are SGHTA and FQGNSA. The CDR3 contains 15 residues. The CDR3 bases are TGTGCCAGCAGCTCTGACAGGGGTTTTACTGAAAAACTGTTTTTT. Its protein product is CASSSDRGFTEKLFF.

The chain couples TRBV19 to TRBJ1-4; TRBD1 matches at 8 bases. Germline V CDR1 and CDR2: LNHDA, SQIVND (reference sequence). This CDR3 comprises 15 residues. J gave up 7 bases and V 3 bases, and 7 bases lay outside the gene matches. The CDR3 protein is CASSMYGQGREKLFF. CDR3 in DNA: TGTGCCAGTAGTATGTACGGACAGGGTCGTGAAAAACTGTTTTTT.

This CDR3 reads CAISESGADYGYTF. For the CDR3, the DNA is TGTGCCATCAGTGAATCAGGGGCAGACTATGGCTACACCTTC. The chain has TRBV10-3 and TRBJ1-2; D might be TRBD1 (6 bases). The CDR3 sequence is 14 residues long. Germline assignment: CDR1 ENHRY and CDR2 SYGVKD. Trimming shortened V by 3 bases and J by 3 bases, and 11 bases separated the two germline ends.

The chain has TRBV21-1 and TRBJ2-5; the table assigns TRBD2, which was not confirmed against the DNA. TRBV21-1 is recorded as a pseudogene. The CDR3 is 18 residues long. The CDR3 nucleotides are TGTGCCAGCAGCAACTGTTCCCCGGGGGAGGAGCAAAAAGAGACCCAGTACTTC. Encoded protein: CASSNCSPGEEQKETQYF.

The chain joins TRBV28 to TRBJ1-2; D might be TRBD1 (5 bases). V gave up 6 bases and J gave up 6 bases, with 17 bases separating them. The CDR3 totals 14 residues. The V gene's germline CDR1 is MDHEN and CDR2 SYDVKM. The DNA of the CDR3 is TGTGCCAGCAGATATACGGGACTTTTGGATGGCTACACCTTC. This sequence encodes CASRYTGLLDGYTF.

CDR3 loop: CASRYPGQARNTEAFF. The DNA for the CDR3 is TGTGCCAGTAGATACCCTGGACAGGCGAGGAACACTGAAGCTTTCTTT. The chain employs TRBV19 and TRBJ1-1; 7 positions agree with TRBD1. The CDR3 consists of 16 residues. With 6 bases clipped from V and 1 base from J, the junction kept 11 bases outside the gene matches. Germline V gene data show CDR1 as LNHDA and CDR2 as SQIVND (reference sequence).

The rearrangement links TRBV7-2 to TRBJ2-1; 9 bases fit TRBD2. The CDR3 contains 14 residues. Germline-derived CDR1 and CDR2 are SGHTA and FQGNSA. Losses at the gene ends were 2 bases for V and 7 bases for J; bases not matched to a gene: 3. CDR3 DNA sequence: TGTGCCAGCAGCTTAAGGCGGGAGGGGAATGAGCAGTTCTTC. Its protein is CASSLRREGNEQFF. The variable domain in full, with the rest retrieved from reference TRBV7-2 and TRBJ2-1, is GAGVSQSPSNKVTEKGKDVELRCDPISGHTALYWYRQSLGQGLEFLIYFQGNSAPDKSGLPSDRFSAERTGGSVSTLTIQRTQQEDSAVYLCASSLRREGNEQFFGPGTRLTVL.

The chain uses TRBV27 and TRBJ1-4; maybe TRBD1 (5 bases). V lost 6 bases to trimming and J lost 7 bases, with 18 bases between them. Per germline, CDR1 MNHEY and CDR2 SMNVEV (reference sequence). This CDR3 is built from 15 residues. DNA for the CDR3: TGTGCCAGCAGGACTCGGGGCCTGGAGGGTGAAAAACTGTTTTTT. It specifies CASRTRGLEGEKLFF.